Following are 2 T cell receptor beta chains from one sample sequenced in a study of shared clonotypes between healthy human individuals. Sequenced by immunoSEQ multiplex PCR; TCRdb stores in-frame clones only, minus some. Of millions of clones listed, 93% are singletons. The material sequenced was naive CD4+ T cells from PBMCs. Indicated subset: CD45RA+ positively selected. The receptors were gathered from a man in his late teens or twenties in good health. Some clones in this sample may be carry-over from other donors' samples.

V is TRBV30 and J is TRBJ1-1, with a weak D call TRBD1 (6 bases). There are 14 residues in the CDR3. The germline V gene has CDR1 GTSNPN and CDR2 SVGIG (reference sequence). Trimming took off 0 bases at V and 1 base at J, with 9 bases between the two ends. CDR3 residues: CAWSVGGTNTEAFF. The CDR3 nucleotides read TGTGCCTGGAGTGTAGGGGGGACGAACACTGAAGCTTTCTTT.

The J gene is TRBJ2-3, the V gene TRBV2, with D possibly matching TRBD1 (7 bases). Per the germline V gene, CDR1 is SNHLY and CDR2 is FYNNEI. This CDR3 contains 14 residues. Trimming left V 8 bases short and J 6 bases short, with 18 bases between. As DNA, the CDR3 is TGTGCCAGCCTGGGGGCCTCAGGGGGGGATACGCAGTATTTT. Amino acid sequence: CASLGASGGDTQYF.